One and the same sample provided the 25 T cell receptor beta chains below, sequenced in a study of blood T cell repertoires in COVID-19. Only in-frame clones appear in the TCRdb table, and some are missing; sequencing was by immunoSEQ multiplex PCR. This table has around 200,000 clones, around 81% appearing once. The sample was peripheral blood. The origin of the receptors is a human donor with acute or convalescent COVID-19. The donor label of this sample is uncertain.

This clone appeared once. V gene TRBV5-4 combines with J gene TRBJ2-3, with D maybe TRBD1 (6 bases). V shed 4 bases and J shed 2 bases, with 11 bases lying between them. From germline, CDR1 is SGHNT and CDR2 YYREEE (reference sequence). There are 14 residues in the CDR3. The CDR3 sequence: CASSPDRYTDTQYF. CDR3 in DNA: TGTGCCAGCAGCCCCGACAGGTACACAGATACGCAGTATTTT.

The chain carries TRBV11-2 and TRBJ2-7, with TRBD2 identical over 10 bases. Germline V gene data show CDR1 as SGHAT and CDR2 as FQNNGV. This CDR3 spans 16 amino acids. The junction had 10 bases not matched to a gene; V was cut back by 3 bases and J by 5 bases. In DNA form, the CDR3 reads TGTGCCAGCAGCTTTGAAAGCGGGAGGGCCAAGAACGAGCAGTACTTC. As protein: CASSFESGRAKNEQYF. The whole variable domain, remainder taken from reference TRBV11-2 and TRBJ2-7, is EAGVAQSPRYKIIEKRQSVAFWCNPISGHATLYWYQQILGQGPKLLIQFQNNGVVDDSQLPKDRFSAERLKGVDSTLKIQPAKLEDSAVYLCASSFESGRAKNEQYFGPGTRLTVT.

CDR3 in DNA: TGTGCCTGGGAGCCGAGGAGCTCCTACGAGCAGTACTTC. As protein: CAWEPRSSYEQYF. J is TRBJ2-7 and V is TRBV30; D remains unclear. Germline V gene data show CDR1 as GTSNPN and CDR2 as SVGIG (reference sequence). Between the trimmed V and J ends, which lost 5 bases and 0 bases, there was a span of 11 bases. The CDR3 consists of 13 residues.

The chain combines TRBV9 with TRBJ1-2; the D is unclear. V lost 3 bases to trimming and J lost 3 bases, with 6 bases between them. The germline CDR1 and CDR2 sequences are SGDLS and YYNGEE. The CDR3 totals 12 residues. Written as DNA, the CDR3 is TGTGCCAGCAGCGCCAGTGACTATGGCTACACCTTC. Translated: CASSASDYGYTF. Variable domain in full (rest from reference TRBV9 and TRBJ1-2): DSGVTQTPKHLITATGQRVTLRCSPRSGDLSVYWYQQSLDQGLQFLIQYYNGEERAKGNILERFSAQQFPDLHSELNLSSLELGDSALYFCASSASDYGYTFGSGTRLTVV.

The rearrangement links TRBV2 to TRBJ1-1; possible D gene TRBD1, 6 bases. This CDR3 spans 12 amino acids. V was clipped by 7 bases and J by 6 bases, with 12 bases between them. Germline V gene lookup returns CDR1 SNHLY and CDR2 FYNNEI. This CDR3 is CASNLDRPEAFF. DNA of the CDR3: TGTGCCAGCAACTTAGACAGGCCTGAAGCTTTCTTT.

Here the CDR3 reads CAWRYNEKLFF. The CDR3 DNA is TGTGCCTGGAGGTATAATGAAAAACTGTTTTTT. This chain connects TRBV30 to TRBJ1-4; D call uncertain. The CDR3 is 11 residues long. CDR1 is GTSNPN and CDR2 is SVGIG in the germline V gene (reference sequence). V was pared by 3 bases and J by 4 bases, with 3 bases between.

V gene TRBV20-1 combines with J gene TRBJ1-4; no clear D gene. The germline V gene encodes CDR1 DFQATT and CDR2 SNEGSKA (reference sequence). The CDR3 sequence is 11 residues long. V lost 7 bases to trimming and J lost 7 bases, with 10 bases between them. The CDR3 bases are TGCAGTGGAGAGGAGTCTGAAAAACTGTTTTTT. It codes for CSGEESEKLFF.

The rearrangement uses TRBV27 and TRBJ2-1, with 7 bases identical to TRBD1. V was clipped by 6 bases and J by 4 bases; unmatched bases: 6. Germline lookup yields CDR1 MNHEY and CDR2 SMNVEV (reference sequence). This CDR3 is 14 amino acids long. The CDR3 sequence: CASRLRDRYNEQFF. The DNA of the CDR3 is TGTGCCAGCAGGCTCCGGGACAGATACAATGAGCAGTTCTTC.

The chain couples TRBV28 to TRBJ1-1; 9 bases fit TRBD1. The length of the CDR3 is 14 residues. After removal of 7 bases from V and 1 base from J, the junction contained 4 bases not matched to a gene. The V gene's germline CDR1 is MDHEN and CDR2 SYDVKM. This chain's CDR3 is CASTTGGSNTEAFF. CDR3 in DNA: TGTGCCAGCACAACAGGGGGCTCGAACACTGAAGCTTTCTTT.

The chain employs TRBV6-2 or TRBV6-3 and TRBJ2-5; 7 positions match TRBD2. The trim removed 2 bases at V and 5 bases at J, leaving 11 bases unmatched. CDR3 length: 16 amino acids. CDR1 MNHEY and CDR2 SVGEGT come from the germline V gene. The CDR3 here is CASSYTPGRRGETQYF. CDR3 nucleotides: TGTGCCAGCAGTTACACTCCCGGGAGGAGAGGGGAGACCCAGTACTTC.

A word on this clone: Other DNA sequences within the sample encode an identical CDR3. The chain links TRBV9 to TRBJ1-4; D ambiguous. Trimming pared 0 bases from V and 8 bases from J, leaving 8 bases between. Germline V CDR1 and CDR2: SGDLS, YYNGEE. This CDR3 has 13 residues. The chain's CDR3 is CASSVVPGEKLFF. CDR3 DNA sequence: TGTGCCAGCAGCGTAGTGCCGGGGGAAAAACTGTTTTTT. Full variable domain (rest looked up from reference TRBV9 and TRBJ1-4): DSGVTQTPKHLITATGQRVTLRCSPRSGDLSVYWYQQSLDQGLQFLIQYYNGEERAKGNILERFSAQQFPDLHSELNLSSLELGDSALYFCASSVVPGEKLFFGSGTQLSVL.

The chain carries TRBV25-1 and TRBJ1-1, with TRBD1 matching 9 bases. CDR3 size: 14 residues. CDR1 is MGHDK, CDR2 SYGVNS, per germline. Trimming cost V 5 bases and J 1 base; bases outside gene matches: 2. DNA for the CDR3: TGTGCCAGCAGTTCGGACAGGGGGAACACTGAAGCTTTCTTT. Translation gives CASSSDRGNTEAFF.

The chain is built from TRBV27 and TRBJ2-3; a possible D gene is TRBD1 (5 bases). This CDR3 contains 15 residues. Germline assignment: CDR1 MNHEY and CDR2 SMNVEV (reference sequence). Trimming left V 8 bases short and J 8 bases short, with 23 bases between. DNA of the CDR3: TGTGCCAGCTCCGACCAGGGTCAGCTCTTAGGTACGCAGTATTTT. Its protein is CASSDQGQLLGTQYF.

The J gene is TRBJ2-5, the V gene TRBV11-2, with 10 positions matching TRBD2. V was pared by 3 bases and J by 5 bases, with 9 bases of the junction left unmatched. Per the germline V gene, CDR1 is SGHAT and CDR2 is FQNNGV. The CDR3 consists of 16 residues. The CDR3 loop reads CASSFPISGGRETQYF. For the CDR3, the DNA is TGTGCCAGCAGCTTCCCCATTAGCGGGGGGCGGGAGACCCAGTACTTC. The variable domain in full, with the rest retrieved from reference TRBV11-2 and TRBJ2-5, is EAGVAQSPRYKIIEKRQSVAFWCNPISGHATLYWYQQILGQGPKLLIQFQNNGVVDDSQLPKDRFSAERLKGVDSTLKIQPAKLEDSAVYLCASSFPISGGRETQYFGPGTRLLVL.

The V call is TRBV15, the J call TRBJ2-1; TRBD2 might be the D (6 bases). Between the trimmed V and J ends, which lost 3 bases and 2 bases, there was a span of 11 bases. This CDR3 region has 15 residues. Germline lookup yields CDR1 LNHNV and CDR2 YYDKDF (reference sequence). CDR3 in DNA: TGTGCCACCAGCAGCTCCGGACTAACCTACAATGAGCAGTTCTTC. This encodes CATSSSGLTYNEQFF.

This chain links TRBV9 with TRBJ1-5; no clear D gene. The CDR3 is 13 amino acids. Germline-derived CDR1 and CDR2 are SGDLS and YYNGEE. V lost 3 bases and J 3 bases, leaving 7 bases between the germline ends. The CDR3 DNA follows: TGTGCCAGCAGCGCCGGGATCAATCAGCCCCAGCATTTT. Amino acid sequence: CASSAGINQPQHF.

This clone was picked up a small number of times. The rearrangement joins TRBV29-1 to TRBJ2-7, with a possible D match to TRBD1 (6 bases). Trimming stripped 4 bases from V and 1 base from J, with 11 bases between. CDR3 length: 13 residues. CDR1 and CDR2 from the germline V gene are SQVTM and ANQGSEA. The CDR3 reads CSVGAGESYEQYF. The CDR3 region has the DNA TGCAGCGTTGGCGCAGGGGAATCCTACGAGCAGTACTTC.

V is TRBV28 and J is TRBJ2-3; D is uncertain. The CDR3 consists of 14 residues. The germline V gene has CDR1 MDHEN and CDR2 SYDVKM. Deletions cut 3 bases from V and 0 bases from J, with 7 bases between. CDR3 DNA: TGTGCCAGCAGTTTGATTACTAGCACAGATACGCAGTATTTT. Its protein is CASSLITSTDTQYF.

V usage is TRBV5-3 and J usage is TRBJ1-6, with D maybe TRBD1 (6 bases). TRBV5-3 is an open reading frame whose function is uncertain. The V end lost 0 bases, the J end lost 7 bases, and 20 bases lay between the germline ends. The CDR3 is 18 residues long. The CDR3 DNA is TGTGCCAGAAGCTTGGGTCAGGGGAAGGTGAAGCGAAATTCACCCCTCCACTTT. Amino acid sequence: CARSLGQGKVKRNSPLHF.

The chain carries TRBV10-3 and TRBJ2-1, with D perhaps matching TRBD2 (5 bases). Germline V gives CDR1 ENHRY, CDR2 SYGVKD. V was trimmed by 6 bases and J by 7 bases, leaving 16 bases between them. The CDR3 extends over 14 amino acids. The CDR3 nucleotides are TGTGCCATCAGCGTACACCGGACTGAGAATGAGCAGTTCTTC. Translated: CAISVHRTENEQFF.

Here the CDR3 DNA reads TGTGCCAGCAGAGCCCCGGGGGACAGGGGAAGGTCACCCCTCCACTTT. The encoded protein is CASRAPGDRGRSPLHF. The chain couples TRBV5-8 to TRBJ1-6; 10 positions agree with TRBD1. The germline V gene has CDR1 SGHTS and CDR2 YDEGEE. CDR3 length equals 16 residues. The trim removed 5 bases at V and 10 bases at J, leaving 12 bases unmatched.

In nucleotides, the CDR3 is TGTGCCAGCAGCTTTAGCGCTTCCTACAATGAGCAGTTCTTC. The encoded protein is CASSFSASYNEQFF. This sequence joins TRBV7-9 and TRBJ2-1, with D possibly being TRBD2 (5 bases). Trimming pared 3 bases from V and 1 base from J, leaving 7 bases between. The germline V gene has CDR1 SEHNR and CDR2 FQNEAQ (reference sequence). This CDR3 has 14 residues.

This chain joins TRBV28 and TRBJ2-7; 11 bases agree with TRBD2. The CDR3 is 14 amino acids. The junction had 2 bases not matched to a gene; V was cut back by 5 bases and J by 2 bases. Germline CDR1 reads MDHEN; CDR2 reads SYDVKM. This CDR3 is CASSTSGSPYEQYF. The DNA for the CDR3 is TGTGCCAGCAGTACTAGCGGGAGCCCCTACGAGCAGTACTTC.

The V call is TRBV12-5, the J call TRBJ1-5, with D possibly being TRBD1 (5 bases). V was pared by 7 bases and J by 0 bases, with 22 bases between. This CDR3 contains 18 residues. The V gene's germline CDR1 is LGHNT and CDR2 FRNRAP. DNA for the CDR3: TGTGCTAGTGCCTGGCGGGGGGGGAGCCTTTATAGCAATCAGCCCCAGCATTTT. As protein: CASAWRGGSLYSNQPQHF.

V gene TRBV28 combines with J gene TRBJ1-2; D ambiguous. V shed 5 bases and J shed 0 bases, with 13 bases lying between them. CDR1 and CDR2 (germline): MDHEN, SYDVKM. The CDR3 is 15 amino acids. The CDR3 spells CASSPRQATNYGYTF. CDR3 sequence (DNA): TGTGCCAGCAGTCCCCGCCAGGCAACTAACTATGGCTACACCTTC.